Following are 9 T cell receptor beta chains from one sample sequenced in a study of blood T cells in healthy people across ages. For the second PCR, which ran for roughly 6 to 12 cycles, a sample-barcoded 5' primer and a J-beta primer mix were used. One entry per CDR3 protein results from TCRdb running MiXCR on the 5' RACE reads. The table has 910,000 or so distinct CDR3 sequences, 45% to 60% seen once. The sequencing input was blood. Every receptor here comes from a woman aged 55-69 years in good health.

The rearrangement joins TRBV3-1 to TRBJ1-4; TRBD1 might be the D (5 bases). The germline V gene encodes CDR1 LGHDT and CDR2 YNNKEL (reference sequence). This CDR3 contains 17 residues. The ends were cut back, 2 bases at V and 8 bases at J, with 21 bases in the middle. This CDR3 is CASSQFRRSQGGEKLFF. The CDR3 region has the DNA TGTGCCAGCAGCCAATTCCGTAGATCGCAGGGAGGGGAAAAACTGTTTTTT. The full variable domain, completed using reference TRBV3-1 and TRBJ1-4, is DTAVSQTPKYLVTQMGNDKSIKCEQNLGHDTMYWYKQDSKKFLKIMFSYNNKELIINETVPNRFSPKSPDKAHLNLHINSLELGDSAVYFCASSQFRRSQGGEKLFFGSGTQLSVL.

The table lists this clonotype with a few counts. For the CDR3, the DNA is TGCGCCAGCTCCCATAGATTAGCGGGGGCGCGGGAGACCCAGTACTTC. It is translated as CASSHRLAGARETQYF. J is TRBJ2-5 and V is TRBV4-1; 9 bases agree with TRBD2. Germline CDR1 reads MGHRA; CDR2 reads YSYEKL. The CDR3 extends over 16 amino acids. Trimming took 8 bases from V and 5 from J; bases not matched to a gene: 15.

This clonotype has just a few counts. The V gene is TRBV29-1, the J gene TRBJ2-7, with D uncertain. CDR1 and CDR2 from the germline V gene are SQVTM and ANQGSEA. There are 11 residues in the CDR3. V was shortened by 7 bases and J by 4 bases, with 11 bases between the two germline ends. CDR3 in DNA: TGCAGCGGGGTTAACGATTACGAGCAGTACTTC. Translated: CSGVNDYEQYF.

This clonotype was counted at least ten times. The V call is TRBV7-2, the J call TRBJ2-4; 9 nucleotides match TRBD1. This CDR3 has 17 amino acids. V was clipped by 1 base and J by 3 bases; unmatched bases: 7. In germline, CDR1 is SGHTA, CDR2 FQGNSA. Here the CDR3 DNA reads TGTGCCAGCAGCTTAGTTGTGGGACAGGGAGGCAAAAACATTCAGTACTTC. Translating it yields CASSLVVGQGGKNIQYF.

This clonotype was detected a few times. V and J are TRBV28 and TRBJ2-3; unclear D gene. Trimming stripped 4 bases from V and 3 bases from J, with 5 bases between. The CDR3 runs to 12 residues. Per germline, CDR1 MDHEN and CDR2 SYDVKM. The CDR3 DNA sequence: TGTGCCAGCAGTTCTGAGACAGATACGCAGTATTTT. Translation gives CASSSETDTQYF.

This clonotype appeared a few times. CDR3 in DNA: TGTGCCAGCAGCTTAGAGGGAGTCGAGCAGTACTTC. This codes for CASSLEGVEQYF. This sequence joins TRBV7-9 and TRBJ2-7, with D possibly matching TRBD2 (5 bases). Germline lookup yields CDR1 SEHNR and CDR2 FQNEAQ (reference sequence). Trimming left V 1 base short and J 6 bases short, with 7 bases between. The CDR3 is 12 amino acids.

The sample holds a few counts of this clonotype. The V gene is TRBV28, the J gene TRBJ2-7; D is unclear. V dropped 5 bases and J dropped 2 bases, with 16 bases sitting between them. The germline CDR1 and CDR2 sequences are MDHEN and SYDVKM. The CDR3 totals 15 residues. In DNA, the CDR3 is TGTGCCAGCAGTCTCAGTCCGGACGGTACCTACGAGCAGTACTTC. Protein: CASSLSPDGTYEQYF.

The rearrangement links TRBV12-3 or TRBV12-4 to TRBJ2-3; no definite D call. This CDR3 is 12 amino acids long. Trimming took off 6 bases at V and 4 bases at J, with 8 bases between the two ends. The CDR3 bases are TGTGCCAGCAGACGGCCCCCAGATACGCAGTATTTT. Amino acid sequence: CASRRPPDTQYF.

This clonotype was seen once. This rearrangement joins TRBV5-1 to TRBJ2-1; 7 bases line up with TRBD2. Germline V gene data show CDR1 as SGHRS and CDR2 as YFSETQ. The CDR3 is 15 amino acids. V shed 4 bases and J 4 bases; nucleotides not matched to a gene: 8. DNA for the CDR3: TGCGCCAGCAGCACCGGGACTACCAGATACAATGAGCAGTTCTTC. This gives the protein CASSTGTTRYNEQFF.